The rows below give T cell receptor beta chains drawn from one sample of a study of cytomegalovirus exposure and HLA in healthy donors. Sequenced by immunoSEQ multiplex PCR; TCRdb stores in-frame clones only, minus some. The table gives some 72,000 clones; the top ten clones make up approximately 4.3% of it. Specimen: PBMCs. The receptors were sampled from a man aged 25-45 years in good health and CMV-seronegative. The CDR3 runs from the conserved cysteine through the conserved F or W. The D gene is left open where the match is weak.

V: TRBV5-1
D: TRBD1
J: TRBJ1-4
CDR3: CASSLQGDEKLFF
DNA: TGCGCCAGCAGCTTACAGGGGGACGAAAAACTGTTTTTT

V: TRBV18
D: .
J: TRBJ2-7
CDR3: CASSPSGYRYEQYF
DNA: TGTGCCAGCTCACCTTCAGGATACCGATACGAGCAGTACTTC

V: TRBV5-1
D: .
J: TRBJ1-1
CDR3: CASSVQGGSTEAFF
DNA: TGCGCCAGCAGCGTACAGGGAGGGAGCACTGAAGCTTTCTTT

V: TRBV9
D: .
J: TRBJ1-3
CDR3: CASSANRETSSGNTIYF
DNA: TGTGCCAGCAGCGCCAACAGGGAAACTAGCTCTGGAAACACCATATATTTT

V: TRBV7-2
D: TRBD2
J: TRBJ2-7
CDR3: CASSLSLAGGSYEQYF
DNA: TGTGCCAGCAGCTTATCCCTAGCGGGCGGCTCCTACGAGCAGTACTTC

V: TRBV5-1
D: TRBD2
J: TRBJ2-1
CDR3: CASSLELAGENEQFF
DNA: TGCGCCAGCAGCTTGGAACTAGCGGGAGAGAATGAGCAGTTCTTC

V: TRBV18
D: TRBD1
J: TRBJ1-1
CDR3: CASSGTGGETEAFF
DNA: TGTGCCAGCTCAGGCACAGGGGGCGAGACTGAAGCTTTCTTT

V: TRBV11-3
D: .
J: TRBJ1-1
CDR3: CASSELMNTEAFF
DNA: TGTGCCAGCAGCGAACTAATGAACACTGAAGCTTTCTTT

V: TRBV12-5
D: .
J: TRBJ2-2
CDR3: CASGLVSWRKPTGELFF
DNA: TGTGCTAGTGGTTTGGTAAGCTGGCGGAAGCCTACCGGGGAGCTGTTTTTT

V: TRBV5-1
D: .
J: TRBJ1-5
CDR3: CASSLGQGFQSQHF
DNA: TGCGCCAGCAGCTTGGGGCAGGGTTTTCAGTCCCAGCATTTT

V: TRBV9
D: TRBD2
J: TRBJ2-1
CDR3: CASSPGLAGGEQFF
DNA: TGTGCCAGCAGCCCGGGACTAGCGGGAGGTGAGCAGTTCTTC

V: TRBV29-1
D: .
J: TRBJ2-1
CDR3: CSVLGRGSYNEQFF
DNA: TGCAGCGTTCTCGGCAGGGGCTCCTACAATGAGCAGTTCTTC

V: TRBV25-1
D: TRBD1
J: TRBJ2-2
CDR3: CASSEIQGKVGELFF
DNA: TGTGCCAGCAGTGAAATACAGGGGAAGGTCGGGGAGCTGTTTTTT

V: TRBV18
D: .
J: TRBJ1-6
CDR3: CLMGLESYNSPLHF
DNA: TGCTTGATGGGGCTGGAGTCCTATAATTCACCCCTCCACTTT

V: TRBV19
D: TRBD1
J: TRBJ1-1
CDR3: CASSIDWEQGWSEAFF
DNA: TGTGCCAGTAGTATAGATTGGGAACAGGGGTGGTCTGAAGCTTTCTTT

V: TRBV5-6
D: .
J: TRBJ2-5
CDR3: CASSVGQLTQYF
DNA: TGTGCCAGCAGCGTGGGGCAGTTGACCCAGTACTTC

V: TRBV6-1
D: .
J: TRBJ1-2
CDR3: CASSEVTGTGYTF
DNA: TGTGCCAGCAGTGAAGTAACGGGAACTGGCTACACCTTC